These 17 T cell receptor beta chains share one sample of origin, sequenced in a study of cytomegalovirus exposure and HLA in healthy donors. It was with 60 Vbeta and 13 Jbeta primers that the PCR ran. Some clones are missing from TCRdb's copy, which holds only in-frame ones; the method was immunoSEQ multiplex PCR. The table lists roughly 120,000 clones, about 68% of them singletons, with 11% in the top ten. The specimen was PBMCs. These receptors all come from a woman between 50 and 59 years old in good health and CMV-seropositive.

On this clone itself: The CDR3 does not end in the conserved phenylalanine or tryptophan, so this is likely a read error. The rearrangement links TRBV4-2 to TRBJ2-3; 7 bases are shared with TRBD2. This CDR3 is built from 13 residues. Per the germline V gene, CDR1 is LGHNA and CDR2 is YNFKEQ. V lost 5 bases to trimming and J lost 1 base; unmatched junction nucleotides: 0. This CDR3 reads CASSAGGTDTQYV. CDR3 DNA sequence: TGTGCCAGCAGCGCGGGGGGCACAGATACGCAGTATGTT.

CDR3 nucleotides: TGTGCCAGCAGTCGGGACAGGGCCCTCAATCAGCCCCAGCATTTT. Protein product: CASSRDRALNQPQHF. This chain uses TRBV6-1 with TRBJ1-5, with 9 bases identical to TRBD1. Germline V gene lookup returns CDR1 MNHNS and CDR2 SASEGT. This CDR3 has 15 residues. Trimming cost V 5 bases and J 3 bases; bases outside gene matches: 5.

The CDR3 region is CASSLEGGGNQPQHF. CDR3 nucleotides: TGCGCCAGCAGCTTGGAGGGCGGGGGGAATCAGCCCCAGCATTTT. V gene TRBV5-1 combines with J gene TRBJ1-5, with a possible D match to TRBD1 (5 bases). The germline V and J ends were trimmed by 0 bases and 4 bases, with 11 bases remaining between them. In germline, CDR1 is SGHRS, CDR2 YFSETQ. The CDR3 runs 15 residues.

The sample holds one count of this clone. The J gene is TRBJ2-3, the V gene TRBV5-4; 10 bases match TRBD1. The CDR3 sequence is 15 residues long. In germline, CDR1 is SGHNT, CDR2 YYREEE (reference sequence). V lost 4 bases to trimming and J lost 5 bases; unmatched junction nucleotides: 7. The CDR3 bases are TGTGCCAGCAGCGACCGGGACAGGGGTAGAGATACGCAGTATTTT. Protein product: CASSDRDRGRDTQYF.

This clone was seen more than once but under ten times. The rearrangement joins TRBV19 to TRBJ2-7, with 10 bases lining up with TRBD2. The CDR3 length is 14 residues. Germline-derived CDR1 and CDR2 are LNHDA and SQIVND (reference sequence). After removal of 6 bases from V and 2 bases from J, the junction contained 4 bases not matched to a gene. DNA for the CDR3: TGTGCCAGTAGGACTAGCGGGCGAACCTACGAGCAGTACTTC. Its protein is CASRTSGRTYEQYF.

The chain couples TRBV11-1 to TRBJ2-1, with TRBD2 matching 8 bases. The V gene end was trimmed by 5 bases and the J gene end by 1 base; junction bases not matched to a gene: 16. The CDR3 extends over 19 amino acids. Germline V gene sequence: CDR1 SGHAT, CDR2 FQDESV (reference sequence). The CDR3 reads CASSDLPSGSSVSYNEQFF. The CDR3 DNA reads TGTGCCAGCAGCGACCTTCCGAGCGGGAGTTCCGTATCCTACAATGAGCAGTTCTTC.

The chain joins TRBV29-1 to TRBJ1-2, with TRBD1 matching over 7 bases. CDR1 is SQVTM, CDR2 ANQGSEA, per germline. The CDR3 spans 13 residues. The trim removed 4 bases at V and 2 bases at J, leaving 4 bases unmatched. This CDR3 reads CSVVTGVNYGYTF. The CDR3, as DNA: TGCAGCGTTGTAACAGGGGTAAACTATGGCTACACCTTC.

The rearrangement uses TRBV19 and TRBJ2-2, with 8 bases matching TRBD2. CDR1 and CDR2 from the germline V gene are LNHDA and SQIVND (reference sequence). CDR3 size: 15 residues. V trimming: 11 bases; J trimming: 9 bases; junction bases outside the gene matches: 17. CDR3 residues: CACYSGIPGERELFF. The CDR3 DNA reads as TGTGCCTGCTATAGCGGGATCCCCGGCGAGAGGGAGCTGTTTTTT.

V usage is TRBV19 and J usage is TRBJ1-4; 10 nucleotides align to TRBD1. The CDR3 contains 14 residues. After removal of 6 bases from V and 7 bases from J, the junction contained 5 bases not matched to a gene. Germline-derived CDR1 and CDR2 are LNHDA and SQIVND (reference sequence). The CDR3 loop is CASRQGQGSEKLFF. DNA for the CDR3: TGTGCCAGTAGGCAGGGACAGGGGTCTGAAAAACTGTTTTTT.

This clone has just a few counts. This chain connects TRBV7-3 to TRBJ2-5; the D gene is possibly TRBD2 (7 bases). This CDR3 has 14 amino acids. V lost 2 bases and J 7 bases, leaving 14 bases between the germline ends. Per the germline V gene, CDR1 is SGHTA and CDR2 is FQGTGA. CDR3 coding DNA: TGTGCCAGCAGCTTAGACCAGGGGAGGGGGACCCAGTACTTC. Its protein product is CASSLDQGRGTQYF.

This sequence joins TRBV4-2 and TRBJ1-1; D uncertain. The germline V gene has CDR1 LGHNA and CDR2 YNFKEQ. CDR3 length equals 15 residues. Trimming removed 1 base from V and 5 bases from J, with 14 bases in between. This CDR3 is CASSQVLGAGTEAFF. CDR3 nucleotides: TGTGCCAGCAGCCAAGTTCTGGGCGCTGGGACTGAAGCTTTCTTT.

V and J are TRBV7-2 and TRBJ2-5, with TRBD2 matching over 8 bases. Germline V gene sequence: CDR1 SGHTA, CDR2 FQGNSA. This CDR3 spans 16 amino acids. V trimming: 2 bases; J trimming: 0 bases; junction bases outside the gene matches: 5. The CDR3 spells CASSLHSGVYQETQYF. The CDR3 coding sequence is TGTGCCAGCAGCTTACATAGCGGGGTGTACCAAGAGACCCAGTACTTC.

The genes are TRBV28 and TRBJ1-4; no clear D gene. There are 16 residues in the CDR3. V lost 3 bases, J lost 2 bases, and 13 bases lay in between. CDR1 and CDR2 from the germline V gene are MDHEN and SYDVKM. The CDR3 spells CASSFPDEATNEKLFF. CDR3 sequence (DNA): TGTGCCAGCAGTTTCCCTGATGAGGCCACTAATGAAAAACTGTTTTTT.

This chain joins TRBV6-6 and TRBJ1-1; D is perhaps TRBD1 (5 bases). Germline V gives CDR1 MNHNY, CDR2 SVGAGI (reference sequence). V gave up 2 bases and J gave up 1 base, with 5 bases separating them. This CDR3 contains 13 residues. The CDR3 loop is CASSYDRNTEAFF. The CDR3 DNA follows: TGTGCCAGCAGTTACGACAGGAACACTGAAGCTTTCTTT.

The chain joins TRBV5-4 to TRBJ2-7; 7 bases fit TRBD1. Trimming removed 0 bases from V and 1 base from J; junction bases left unmatched: 4. CDR1 is SGHNT, CDR2 YYREEE, per germline (reference sequence). This CDR3 has 15 amino acids. The CDR3 sequence is CASSLGTGSSYEQYF. The CDR3 DNA follows: TGTGCCAGCAGCTTGGGGACAGGCAGTTCCTACGAGCAGTACTTC.

The rearrangement uses TRBV7-6 and TRBJ1-5, with D perhaps matching TRBD1 (5 bases). This CDR3 region has 15 residues. V was pared by 2 bases and J by 3 bases, with 11 bases between. In germline, CDR1 is SGHVS, CDR2 FNYEAQ. The chain's CDR3 is CASSLMEGNNQPQHF. The DNA for the CDR3 is TGTGCCAGCAGCTTAATGGAGGGGAACAATCAGCCCCAGCATTTT.

The chain recombines TRBV20-1 with TRBJ2-7, with no clear D. The germline CDR1 and CDR2 sequences are DFQATT and SNEGSKA (reference sequence). Trimming stripped 5 bases from V and 4 bases from J, with 6 bases between. This CDR3 comprises 10 residues. CDR3 amino acids: CSAPTYEQYF. The CDR3 region has the DNA TGCAGTGCTCCCACATACGAGCAGTACTTC.